This TCR beta chain was profiled in a study of T cells expressing NK-cell markers. Study results and limitations: Also leading the CD3+CD56-NKG2C+ fraction in a handful of donors were these clonotypes.

Comment on this clonotype: Its target is not known.

Generation of TCR beta cDNA was performed by 5'RACE template switching incorporating UMIs. After re-calling the 5' RACE reads, TCRdb lists one entry per CDR3 protein, DNA absent. Recorded for this sample: about 170,000 distinct CDR3 sequences. The CDR3 is 13 amino acids. The V gene's germline CDR1 is SQVTM and CDR2 ANQGSEA. The sample was blood T cells: a sorted CD56 or NKG2C T cell subset, CD4+ or CD8+ T cells, or bulk PBMC T cells (not recorded which). The V gene is TRBV29-1, the J gene TRBJ1-1; TCRdb gives TRBD1 as the D gene, but with no DNA this cannot be confirmed. The origin of this receptor is a man aged 18 to 69 in good health. CDR3 loop: CSARQGLNTEAFF.